This T cell receptor beta chain stems from a study of cytomegalovirus exposure and HLA in healthy donors. Study-level results: The study listed some 160 cytomegalovirus-associated TCR beta chains. It emerged from a later analysis that several of the most significant clusters appeared to be linked to common viral pathogens.

This clone was seen a few times. Its matching antigen is unknown. PCR involved 60 Vbeta and 13 Jbeta primers. This table comes from immunoSEQ multiplex PCR, and its TCRdb copy is limited to in-frame clones, with some not included. Here the sample spans around 100,000 clones, 74% being singletons. Sequencing used PBMCs. The TCR was taken from a man aged 45 to 65 in good health and CMV-seropositive.

The CDR3 protein is CASSLMSDFSRGSNQPQHF. Here the CDR3 DNA reads TGTGCCAGCAGCTTGATGTCTGATTTTAGTCGGGGGAGCAATCAGCCCCAGCATTTT. The chain is built from TRBV5-6 and TRBJ1-5, with a tentative D call TRBD1 (5 bases). Trimming removed 1 base at V and 1 base at J, with 21 bases between. Looked up from germline, CDR1 is SGHDT and CDR2 is YYEEEE. This CDR3 comprises 19 residues.